This TCR beta chain was profiled in a study of cytomegalovirus exposure and HLA in healthy donors. Findings of the study overall: Productive status was seen about 87% or about 30% of the time for most TCR beta V segments in an earlier analysis.

CDR3 size: 11 residues. Per the germline V gene, CDR1 is SQVTM and CDR2 is ANQGSEA. PCR involved 60 Vbeta and 13 Jbeta primers. Clones were read by immunoSEQ multiplex PCR, and TCRdb kept only the in-frame ones, dropping some. This sample's clone table lists 75,000 to 85,000 clones. As to this clone: Its antigen is not known. Compared with germline, one end of the junction differs, possibly owing to a read error.

The source of this sequence is a man aged 45-65 years in good health and CMV-seronegative. Sequenced sample: PBMCs. The chain links TRBV29-1 to TRBJ2-7; a possible D gene is TRBD1 (6 bases). The DNA for the CDR3 is TGCAGCCTGACCACAGGGAACGAGCAGCACTTC. Protein sequence: CSLTTGNEQHF.